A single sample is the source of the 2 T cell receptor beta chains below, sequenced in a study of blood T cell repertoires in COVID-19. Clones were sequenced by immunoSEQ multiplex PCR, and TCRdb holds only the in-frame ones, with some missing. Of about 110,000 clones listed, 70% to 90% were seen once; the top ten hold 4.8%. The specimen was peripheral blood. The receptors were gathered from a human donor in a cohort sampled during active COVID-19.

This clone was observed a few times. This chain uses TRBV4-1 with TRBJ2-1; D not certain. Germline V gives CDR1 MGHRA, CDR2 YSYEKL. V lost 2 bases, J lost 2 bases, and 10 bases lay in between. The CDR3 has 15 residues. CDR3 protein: CASSQTVGPYNEQFF. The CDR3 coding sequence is TGCGCCAGCAGCCAAACCGTGGGCCCCTACAATGAGCAGTTCTTC.

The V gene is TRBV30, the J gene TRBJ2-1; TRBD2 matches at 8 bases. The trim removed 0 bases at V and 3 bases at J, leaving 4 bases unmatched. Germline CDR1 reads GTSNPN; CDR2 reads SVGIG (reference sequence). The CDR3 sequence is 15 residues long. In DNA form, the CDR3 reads TGTGCCTGGAGTGTAGGCGCGGGGGGCTACAATGAGCAGTTCTTC. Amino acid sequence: CAWSVGAGGYNEQFF.